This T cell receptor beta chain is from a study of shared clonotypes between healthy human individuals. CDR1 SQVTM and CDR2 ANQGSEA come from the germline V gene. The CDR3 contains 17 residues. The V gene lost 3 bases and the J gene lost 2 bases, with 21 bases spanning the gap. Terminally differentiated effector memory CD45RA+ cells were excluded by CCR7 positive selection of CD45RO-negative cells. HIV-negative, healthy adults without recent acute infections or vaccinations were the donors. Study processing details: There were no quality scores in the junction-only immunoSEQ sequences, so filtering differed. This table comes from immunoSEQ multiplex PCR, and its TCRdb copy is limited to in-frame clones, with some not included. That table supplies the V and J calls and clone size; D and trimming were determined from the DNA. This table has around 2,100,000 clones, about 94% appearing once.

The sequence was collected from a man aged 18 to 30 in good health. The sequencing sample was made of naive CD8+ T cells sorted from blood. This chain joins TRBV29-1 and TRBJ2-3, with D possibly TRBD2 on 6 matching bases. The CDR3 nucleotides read TGCAGCGTTGAGCTTGGGGTCCGGGGGAGCTACACAGATACGCAGTATTTT. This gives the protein CSVELGVRGSYTDTQYF.